This T cell receptor (beta chain) originates from a study of cytomegalovirus exposure and HLA in healthy donors. Overall study results and limits: In an earlier analysis, about 87% or about 30%: the productive usage of most TCR beta V segments. Some 17,000 TCR beta sequences were associated with HLA alleles at 0.05 false discovery rate in a later analysis. Later, TCR association rates were found to vary by HLA locus, highest for DRB1 and lowest for HLA-C.

A word on this clone: Its antigen is unknown.

Use of 60 Vbeta and 13 Jbeta primers characterized the PCR. TCRdb keeps only in-frame clones here, not all; method: immunoSEQ multiplex PCR. The sample records about 200,000 clones, more than 75% being singletons. Germline assignment: CDR1 SGHRS and CDR2 YFSETQ. The ends were cut back, 4 bases at V and 1 base at J, with 8 bases in the middle. This CDR3 has 13 residues. V usage is TRBV5-1 and J usage is TRBJ1-1; D not certain. The sample comprised PBMCs. This receptor was taken from a man aged 40-55 years in good health and CMV-seropositive. This CDR3 is CASSQNTNTEAFF. Here the CDR3 DNA reads TGCGCCAGCAGCCAAAACACGAACACTGAAGCTTTCTTT. Full variable domain (remainder filled in from reference TRBV5-1 and TRBJ1-1): KAGVTQTPRYLIKTRGQQVTLSCSPISGHRSVSWYQQTPGQGLQFLFEYFSETQRNKGNFPGRFSGRQFSNSRSEMNVSTLELGDSALYLCASSQNTNTEAFFGQGTRLTVV.